These 10 T cell receptor beta chains came from one sample sequenced in a study of monozygotic twins with inflammatory bowel disease. Reprocessing the 5' RACE reads, TCRdb reports a single entry for every CDR3 protein and omits DNA. This sample contains about 450,000 distinct CDR3 sequences. The source material was blood. Receptors were obtained from a human donor with ulcerative colitis or Crohn's disease, or a healthy co-twin of an affected twin (not recorded which).

This sequence joins TRBV7-2 and TRBJ2-4; TCRdb returns TRBD1, unconfirmable since there is no DNA. This CDR3 is 14 amino acids long. From germline, CDR1 is SGHTA and CDR2 FQGNSA. The CDR3 spells CASSLKGSGNIQYF. Supplemented by reference TRBV7-2 and TRBJ2-4, the full variable domain reads GAGVSQSPSNKVTEKGKDVELRCDPISGHTALYWYRQSLGQGLEFLIYFQGNSAPDKSGLPSDRFSAERTGGSVSTLTIQRTQQEDSAVYLCASSLKGSGNIQYFGAGTRLSVL.

The chain links TRBV7-6 to TRBJ2-7. The CDR3 spans 14 residues. CDR1 is SGHVS, CDR2 FNYEAQ, per germline. This CDR3 is CASSRDGPSYEQYF.

This rearrangement joins TRBV3-1 to TRBJ1-4. CDR3 length: 13 residues. Germline V gives CDR1 LGHDT, CDR2 YNNKEL (reference sequence). CDR3: CASTQGEGEKLFF.

The chain uses TRBV2 and TRBJ2-1; TCRdb indicates TRBD1, and absent DNA this call remains unverified. Germline V lookup: CDR1 SNHLY, CDR2 FYNNEI. The CDR3 consists of 16 residues. The CDR3 sequence: CASSALQGWSYNEQFF.

The chain joins TRBV6-1 to TRBJ1-5; the D call from TCRdb, TRBD1, cannot be confirmed without DNA. The CDR3 runs to 18 residues. Germline loops: CDR1 MNHNS, CDR2 SASEGT. The CDR3 region is CASSPGFRQGANNQPQHF.

The rearrangement uses TRBV25-1 and TRBJ1-1. In germline, CDR1 is MGHDK, CDR2 SYGVNS. The CDR3 is 14 amino acids. The CDR3 sequence: CASSESAGNTEAFF.

The J gene is TRBJ2-7, the V gene TRBV30. CDR3 size: 15 residues. Germline assignment: CDR1 GTSNPN and CDR2 SVGIG (reference sequence). CDR3 protein: CAWSPFRGKAYEQYF.

This chain uses TRBV30 with TRBJ2-5. In germline, CDR1 is GTSNPN, CDR2 SVGIG (reference sequence). The CDR3 sequence is 13 residues long. CDR3 region: CAWSVFGAETQYF.

The genes are TRBV9 and TRBJ2-1; TCRdb reports TRBD2, a call that lacks DNA to check it against. This CDR3 spans 16 amino acids. CDR1 is SGDLS, CDR2 YYNGEE, per germline. The CDR3 reads CASSVEAGGPWVEQFF. Based on the CDR3 plus reference TRBV9 and TRBJ2-1, the full variable domain is DSGVTQTPKHLITATGQRVTLRCSPRSGDLSVYWYQQSLDQGLQFLIQYYNGEERAKGNILERFSAQQFPDLHSELNLSSLELGDSALYFCASSVEAGGPWVEQFFGPGTRLTVL.

CDR3 sequence: CASSLVPRDYNEQFF. The chain couples TRBV5-1 to TRBJ2-1; the D gene TCRdb calls, TRBD1, cannot be checked with no DNA. The CDR3 sequence is 15 residues long. CDR1 and CDR2 from the germline V gene are SGHRS and YFSETQ.